Described below is a single TCR beta chain sequence and its context. This clonotype was recorded a few times. The target of this receptor is not known. The record has no base qualities; no much larger clone is one base away. TCR beta repertoires were profiled from peripheral blood of roughly 13 young patients with multiple sclerosis to demonstrate the VDJtools post-analysis software. The multiple sclerosis patients were children and adolescents ranging in age from roughly 6 to 16 years. Libraries were made using PCR. This sample was sequenced with an Illumina HiSeq 2500. Unique molecular identifiers were incorporated into TCR beta cDNA libraries to reduce PCR and sequencing biases. Roughly 500,000 cDNA molecules were obtained for every 1 to 10 million input T cells, so each molecule roughly corresponded to one T cell. The patient libraries were prepared and sequenced with the same protocol used for the earlier healthy control dataset. Samples belonging to the same batch were prepared together, multiplexed and sequenced on a shared HiSeq lane. Processing in the source paper ran as follows. Raw barcoded reads were processed with MIGEC, and single-read molecular identifier groups were discarded before consensus assembly and CDR3 extraction. VDJtools was used for post-analysis of the clonotype tables, and diversity was normalized by down-sampling every dataset to the size of the smallest sample. Repertoire overlap clustering matched CDR3 amino acid but not nucleotide sequences to correct batch-related cross-sample contamination. TCRdb passed the public sequencing reads through fastp at Q25 and MiXCR, retaining productive beta sequences. Every CDR3 protein is listed once, alongside the most common genes and DNA of its rows. These V and J calls rely on TCRdb rather than the paper's analysis. Within this sample are about 800,000 distinct CDR3 sequences, with 25% to 30% of them counted one time only. Roughly 0.53% of the sample rests with the top ten.

The data stem from a study of post-analysis software for immune sequencing data (dated by TCRdb to between 2014 and 2017). For the study in its entirety: Disease courses on record covered relapsing-remitting, secondary progressive and progressive-relapsing multiple sclerosis, though some patients had no subtype annotation. The multiple sclerosis patient repertoires were compared with 10 or so previously published healthy control repertoires from donors aged about 6 to 26 years. A subset of samples was prepared in parallel using single-end sample barcoding, then pooled and co-amplified after Illumina adapter ligation.

Summary of the overall study and its limitations: Patients showed significantly higher frequencies than controls for 4 or 5 TRBV segments, among them TRBV5-6, TRBV5-1 and TRBV20-1. Direct clustering with F measure showed strong co-clustering of samples prepared in the same batch, prompting a batch-effect correction. Significantly lower normalized Chao1 diversity was found in multiple sclerosis patients than in controls, suggesting substantial peripheral T-cell clonal expansion. The multiple sclerosis patient group was slightly younger than the control group.

According to the germline V gene, CDR1 reads SGHRS and CDR2 reads YFSETQ. Including the terminal cysteine and phenylalanine, the CDR3 comprises 16 residues. Only the CDR3 DNA stays, 48 bases, in frame from base 1. Compared with germline, V lacks 0 bases and J lacks 2 bases; bases without a gene match: 3. The receptor comes from a girl under 18 with multiple sclerosis. The sequencing sample was made of blood. This chain is built from TRBV5-1 and TRBJ2-1; a stretch of 9 junction bases matches TRBD2. The CDR3 loop reads CASSLGVAGAYNEQFF. The nucleotides read TGCGCCAGCAGCTTGGGGGTAGCGGGAGCCTACAATGAGCAGTTCTTC.